The 18 T cell receptor beta chains below all came from one sample that was sequenced in a study of CDR3 diversity in severe acne. TCRdb called the PCR reads again in MiXCR, with one record for every CDR3 protein. This sample yields about 100,000 distinct CDR3 sequences, of which roughly half are seen a single time; 9.5% to 15% belongs to the top ten. Sequencing was done on a sample of blood. The receptors stem from a male donor with acne.

The chain recombines TRBV2 with TRBJ2-2, with D possibly being TRBD1 or TRBD2 (5 bases each). The germline V and J ends were trimmed by 0 bases and 4 bases, with 12 bases remaining between them. Germline lookup yields CDR1 SNHLY and CDR2 FYNNEI. CDR3 length equals 16 residues. The CDR3 sequence is CASSEAGRAVTGELFF. The CDR3, as DNA: TGTGCCAGCAGTGAAGCGGGACGGGCTGTCACCGGGGAGCTGTTTTTT.

As regards this clonotype: The DNA is left out, because the CDR3 cannot be placed on it with certainty; the CDR3 is given as TCRdb lists it. The rearrangement links TRBV2 to TRBJ1-4; the table calls TRBD1, which could not be checked here. In germline, CDR1 is SNHLY, CDR2 FYNNEI. A total of 20 residues make up the CDR3, ends included. CDR3 residues: CAMYFCASSGLMVPNEKLFF.

The V and J genes are TRBV11-2 and TRBJ2-3; D is perhaps TRBD2 (5 bases). V dropped 11 bases and J dropped 2 bases, with 14 bases sitting between them. CDR1 and CDR2 (germline): SGHAT, FQNNGV. CDR3 length: 13 amino acids. The CDR3 loop reads CAWTGSLTDTQYF. In DNA form, the CDR3 reads TGTGCCTGGACGGGATCCCTCACAGATACGCAGTATTTT.

CDR3 DNA sequence: TGTGCCAGCAGCTTAACTCCCCTAGCGGCAATCTCTGGGGCCAACGTCCTGACTTTC. This encodes CASSLTPLAAISGANVLTF. This rearrangement joins TRBV7-3 to TRBJ2-6, with TRBD2 matching over 7 bases. Trimming cost V 0 bases and J 0 bases; bases outside gene matches: 8. This CDR3 is 19 amino acids long. The V gene's germline CDR1 is SGHTA and CDR2 FQGTGA.

Turning to this clonotype: One end of the junction fails to match germline, which may point to a read error. This rearrangement joins TRBV19 to TRBJ1-5; a possible D gene is TRBD1 (6 bases). This CDR3 contains 15 residues. The germline gives CDR1 LNHDA, CDR2 SQIVND (reference sequence). The CDR3 nucleotides read TGCGCCAGTAGTATAGCTTCTGGGGGGCGGCAGCCCCAGCATTTT. It translates to CASSIASGGRQPQHF.

This clonotype was observed at least ten times. The chain combines TRBV7-3 with TRBJ2-2; D unclear. The V end was cut by 6 bases, the J end by 0 bases, with 17 bases between. The CDR3 length is 17 residues. Germline V gene sequence: CDR1 SGHTA, CDR2 FQGTGA. The CDR3 loop is CASSSNTRAPNTGELFF. In DNA form, the CDR3 reads TGTGCCAGCAGTTCGAATACAAGGGCCCCGAACACCGGGGAGCTGTTTTTT.

In its sample, this clonotype is medium-sized. The chain combines TRBV4-2 with TRBJ2-7; weak D call: TRBD1 (5 bases). V dropped 2 bases and J dropped 3 bases, with 14 bases sitting between them. The CDR3 length is 15 residues. CDR1 is LGHNA, CDR2 YNFKEQ, per germline. The CDR3 is CASSQLDGQGYEQYF. The CDR3 DNA reads TGTGCCAGCAGCCAACTAGACGGTCAGGGCTACGAGCAGTACTTC.

This clonotype has just a few counts. The V gene is TRBV10-3, the J gene TRBJ1-2; no reliable D call. Trimming removed 7 bases at V and 6 bases at J, with 12 bases between. CDR3 length: 12 amino acids. Germline CDR1 is ENHRY and CDR2 is SYGVKD. The CDR3 reads CAIKSTSHGYTF. The CDR3 DNA sequence: TGTGCCATCAAGAGTACCTCCCATGGCTACACCTTC.

This clonotype was found once. The rearrangement joins TRBV7-6 to TRBJ1-5, with a possible D match to TRBD1 (5 bases). The CDR3 is 15 amino acids. Germline V lookup: CDR1 SGHVS, CDR2 FNYEAQ. Deletions cut 6 bases from V and 6 bases from J, with 18 bases between. CDR3 in amino acids: CASSKSAGKSQPQHF. For the CDR3, the DNA is TGTGCCAGCAGTAAGTCGGCAGGGAAAAGTCAGCCCCAGCATTTT.

Turning to this clonotype: This clone may be a read error of a much larger clone one base away. The CDR3 coding sequence is TGTGCCAGCAGCTTAGGCCTCGGCTCCTACAATGAGCAGTTCTTC. Its translation: CASSLGLGSYNEQFF. The rearrangement uses TRBV13 and TRBJ2-1; D is uncertain. The CDR3 totals 15 residues. Germline CDR1 is PRHDT and CDR2 is FYEKMQ (reference sequence). The V gene lost 0 bases and the J gene lost 0 bases, with 6 bases spanning the gap.

V is TRBV25-1 and J is TRBJ1-2, with unresolved D. Per germline, CDR1 MGHDK and CDR2 SYGVNS. The CDR3 has 13 residues. V was pared by 5 bases and J by 8 bases, with 15 bases between. The CDR3 sequence: CASSLEGNSGYTF. CDR3 coding DNA: TGTGCCAGCAGTCTTGAGGGAAATAGCGGCTACACCTTC.

This clonotype was seen only a few times. The chain recombines TRBV12-3 or TRBV12-4 with TRBJ2-7; unclear D gene. The V and J ends lost 6 bases and 6 bases respectively, with 15 bases between them. The CDR3 runs to 13 residues. The CDR3 nucleotides are TGTGCCAGCAGCTCGCCCTCGGATAGCGAGCAGTACTTC. It translates to CASSSPSDSEQYF.

This clonotype was seen ten or more times. V is TRBV25-1 and J is TRBJ1-2, with a weak D call TRBD1 (5 bases). CDR1 and CDR2 from the germline V gene are MGHDK and SYGVNS. The V gene lost 3 bases and the J gene lost 11 bases, with 19 bases spanning the gap. The CDR3 covers 14 residues. The CDR3 protein is CASSDPGRTEFYTF. Here the CDR3 DNA reads TGTGCCAGCAGTGATCCGGGACGGACGGAATTTTACACCTTC.

Of note for this clonotype: This may be a read error, as it is one base from a much larger clone. V usage is TRBV5-1 and J usage is TRBJ1-4; D ambiguous. Trimming took 0 bases from V and 6 from J, leaving 9 bases between them. This CDR3 spans 14 amino acids. The germline gives CDR1 SGHRS, CDR2 YFSETQ. CDR3 nucleotides: TGCGCCAGCAGCTTGGGCAGCAATGATGAAAAACTGTTTTTT. It encodes CASSLGSNDEKLFF.

This chain links TRBV10-3 with TRBJ2-7, with TRBD1 matching over 7 bases. Germline V gene sequence: CDR1 ENHRY, CDR2 SYGVKD. The CDR3 has 13 residues. V shed 8 bases, J shed 5 bases, and the junction held 9 bases outside the gene matches. The CDR3 coding sequence is TGTGCCATCGAGGGACAGCAAGACCACGAGCAGTACTTC. The encoded protein is CAIEGQQDHEQYF.

This clonotype was seen more than once but under ten times. This chain connects TRBV7-2 to TRBJ2-4; the D gene is possibly TRBD1 (6 bases). Trimming left V 3 bases short and J 9 bases short, with 15 bases between. The CDR3 sequence is 14 residues long. Germline assignment: CDR1 SGHTA and CDR2 FQGNSA. The CDR3 nucleotides read TGTGCCAGCAGCTTTGAGGGACAAGTTCCCATTCAGTACTTC. This gives the protein CASSFEGQVPIQYF. Based on the CDR3 plus reference TRBV7-2 and TRBJ2-4, the full variable domain is GAGVSQSPSNKVTEKGKDVELRCDPISGHTALYWYRQSLGQGLEFLIYFQGNSAPDKSGLPSDRFSAERTGGSVSTLTIQRTQQEDSAVYLCASSFEGQVPIQYFGAGTRLSVL.

The chain is built from TRBV11-1 and TRBJ1-5, with D uncertain. The CDR3 sequence is 17 residues long. Trimming removed 5 bases from V and 2 bases from J, with 19 bases in between. Per the germline V gene, CDR1 is SGHAT and CDR2 is FQDESV (reference sequence). CDR3 nucleotides: TGTGCCAGCAGCCCAAATTATATAGGGCGAGGCAATCAGCCCCAGCATTTT. It encodes CASSPNYIGRGNQPQHF.

The sample holds many counts of this clonotype. V usage is TRBV7-8 and J usage is TRBJ2-3; D tentatively fits TRBD1 or TRBD2 (6 bases each). Trimming shortened V by 6 bases and J by 0 bases, and 19 bases separated the two germline ends. Germline V CDR1 and CDR2: SGHVS, FQNEAQ. The CDR3 spans 17 residues. CDR3 sequence: CASSWPAGQGSTDTQYF. DNA of the CDR3: TGTGCCAGCAGTTGGCCGGCGGGGCAGGGGAGCACAGATACGCAGTATTTT. Using reference TRBV7-8 and TRBJ2-3 for the parts outside the CDR3, the full variable domain is GAGVSQSPRYKVAKRGQDVALRCDPISGHVSLFWYQQALGQGPEFLTYFQNEAQLDKSGLPSDRFFAERPEGSVSTLKIQRTQQEDSAVYLCASSWPAGQGSTDTQYFGPGTRLTVL.